The 9 T cell receptor beta chains below all came from one sample that was sequenced in a study of radiation and T cells in renal cell carcinoma. Time point reported: baseline pretreatment blood. Sample treatment: 15 Gy SBRT to primary tumor, nephrectomy 4 weeks later. Method: immunoSEQ multiplex PCR; TCRdb's copy keeps in-frame clones and lacks some. Here the sample spans 120,000 to 150,000 clones, about nine tenths being singletons. This specimen consisted of blood, obtained from a patient whose treatment included radiotherapy and nephrectomy. The receptors were gathered from a woman aged 70 to 79 with renal cell carcinoma.

The chain has TRBV6-1 and TRBJ1-5; a possible D gene is TRBD1 (6 bases). The CDR3 contains 18 residues. Germline CDR1 MNHNS, CDR2 SASEGT. Trimming cost V 0 bases and J 0 bases, with 15 bases left between them. CDR3 coding DNA: TGTGCCAGCAGTGAAGCGTCCGGGACATATTATAGCAATCAGCCCCAGCATTTT. It encodes CASSEASGTYYSNQPQHF.

This clone was observed once. V is TRBV5-1 and J is TRBJ2-5; maybe TRBD2 (5 bases). Germline V CDR1 and CDR2: SGHRS, YFSETQ. V was shortened by 2 bases and J by 2 bases, with 10 bases between the two germline ends. The CDR3 totals 14 residues. The CDR3, as DNA: TGCGCCAGCAGCTTCGGACTGCTACAAGAGACCCAGTACTTC. It encodes CASSFGLLQETQYF.

The gene calls are TRBV4-1 and TRBJ2-3, with D hard to call. CDR1 and CDR2 from the germline V gene are MGHRA and YSYEKL. V lost 4 bases and J 6 bases, leaving 17 bases between the germline ends. The CDR3 totals 15 residues. The CDR3 sequence: CASSLVDWASDTQYF. The CDR3 DNA reads TGCGCCAGCAGCCTCGTCGACTGGGCAAGCGATACGCAGTATTTT.

The chain carries TRBV30 and TRBJ1-3; D may be TRBD1 (6 bases). The germline V gene has CDR1 GTSNPN and CDR2 SVGIG (reference sequence). The CDR3 runs to 14 residues. The V and J ends lost 4 bases and 4 bases respectively, with 14 bases between them. The CDR3 DNA sequence: TGTGCCTGGATCCCTACAGGGAAAGGAAACACCATATATTTT. It translates to CAWIPTGKGNTIYF.

The V and J genes are TRBV9 and TRBJ1-2; D may be TRBD1 (5 bases). CDR1 SGDLS and CDR2 YYNGEE come from the germline V gene. The V end lost 4 bases, the J end lost 7 bases, and 20 bases lay between the germline ends. This CDR3 is built from 15 residues. The CDR3 sequence is CASSSLDGGLGGYTF. CDR3 bases: TGTGCCAGCAGCTCGTTGGACGGGGGGTTAGGTGGCTACACCTTC. The whole variable domain, filled in from reference TRBV9 and TRBJ1-2, reads DSGVTQTPKHLITATGQRVTLRCSPRSGDLSVYWYQQSLDQGLQFLIQYYNGEERAKGNILERFSAQQFPDLHSELNLSSLELGDSALYFCASSSLDGGLGGYTFGSGTRLTVV.

The chain combines TRBV4-3 with TRBJ2-5; 7 positions match TRBD1. The CDR3 runs 16 residues. Germline assignment: CDR1 LGHNA and CDR2 YSLEER. With 4 bases clipped from V and 1 base from J, the junction kept 9 bases outside the gene matches. CDR3 protein: CASSPVLGTVQETQYF. The CDR3 region has the DNA TGCGCCAGCAGCCCGGTATTGGGGACAGTCCAAGAGACCCAGTACTTC.

This clone was seen more than once but under ten times. This chain links TRBV9 with TRBJ1-2, with D tentatively TRBD1 (5 bases). Trimming took off 6 bases at V and 2 bases at J, with 14 bases between the two ends. The CDR3 runs 14 residues. Germline lookup yields CDR1 SGDLS and CDR2 YYNGEE. CDR3 nucleotide sequence: TGTGCCAGCACCATCGACAGAGGAAACTATGGCTACACCTTC. As protein: CASTIDRGNYGYTF.

CDR3 loop: CASSMRVGTEAFF. In nucleotides, the CDR3 is TGTGCCAGTAGTATGAGGGTAGGCACTGAAGCTTTCTTT. The V call is TRBV19, the J call TRBJ1-1; D call uncertain. CDR1 and CDR2 from the germline V gene are LNHDA and SQIVND (reference sequence). Trimming shortened V by 3 bases and J by 4 bases, and 9 bases separated the two germline ends. The CDR3 runs 13 residues.

The chain recombines TRBV28 with TRBJ1-5; D gene ambiguous. Between the trimmed V and J ends, which lost 3 bases and 6 bases, there was a span of 18 bases. Germline V gene data show CDR1 as MDHEN and CDR2 as SYDVKM. The CDR3 spans 16 residues. The chain's CDR3 is CASSLLTSPMPQPQHF. The CDR3 DNA reads as TGTGCCAGCAGTTTGTTGACTAGTCCTATGCCTCAGCCCCAGCATTTT. The full variable domain, in which reference TRBV28 and TRBJ1-5 provide the parts outside the CDR3, is DVKVTQSSRYLVKRTGEKVFLECVQDMDHENMFWYRQDPGLGLRLIYFSYDVKMKEKGDIPEGYSVSREKKERFSLILESASTNQTSMYLCASSLLTSPMPQPQHFGDGTRLSIL.